These T cell receptor beta chains were read from a single sample in a study of Graves' ophthalmopathy and Graves' hyperthyroidism. TCRdb processed the multiplex PCR reads anew with MiXCR; each CDR3 protein has one entry. The data show 150,000 to 200,000 distinct CDR3 sequences, with roughly 36% seen just once and nearly 9% held by the top ten. Sequenced sample: peripheral blood. The receptors derive from a man aged 30-40 years with Graves' ophthalmopathy. Both conserved end residues are part of each CDR3. The D gene is left open where the match is weak. Size is omitted from some rows. Given values are once, few, many or a class for expanded clones.

D gene: NA; J gene: TRBJ2-7; CDR3 length: 14; clone size: NA; V gene: TRBV7-2; CDR3 DNA: TGTGCCAGCAGACTCGGTGGGACGGTATACGAGCAGTACTTC; CDR3 protein: CASRLGGTVYEQYF
D gene: NA; J gene: TRBJ2-5; CDR3 length: 15; clone size: NA; V gene: TRBV30; CDR3 DNA: TGTGCCTGGAGTGTACGGGCGGGAAACCAAGAGACCCAGTACTTC; CDR3 protein: CAWSVRAGNQETQYF
D gene: TRBD1; J gene: TRBJ1-2; CDR3 length: 14; clone size: NA; V gene: TRBV12-3/TRBV12-4; CDR3 DNA: TGTGCCAGCAGTAGGGACAGGGAGCTCTCTGGCTACACCTTC; CDR3 protein: CASSRDRELSGYTF
D gene: TRBD1; J gene: TRBJ2-3; CDR3 length: 11; clone size: many; V gene: TRBV12-3/TRBV12-4; CDR3 DNA: TGTGCCAGAAACAGGGGCGTTACGCAGTATTTT; CDR3 protein: CARNRGVTQYF
D gene: TRBD1; J gene: TRBJ1-2; CDR3 length: 15; clone size: NA; V gene: TRBV6-5; CDR3 DNA: TGTGCCAGCAGTTACGGCAGGGGGCGTGAAAATGGCTACACCTTC; CDR3 protein: CASSYGRGRENGYTF
D gene: TRBD2; J gene: TRBJ2-5; CDR3 length: 19; clone size: NA; V gene: TRBV2; CDR3 DNA: TGTGCCAGCAGTGAAGCTAAACGGTGGGCGGCGGGAGCGTTGGAGACCCAGTACTTC; CDR3 protein: CASSEAKRWAAGALETQYF
D gene: NA; J gene: TRBJ2-5; CDR3 length: 11; clone size: many; V gene: TRBV24-1; CDR3 DNA: TGTGCCACCAGTGATTTGGGGACCCAGTACTTC; CDR3 protein: CATSDLGTQYF
D gene: TRBD2; J gene: TRBJ2-7; CDR3 length: 13; clone size: many; V gene: TRBV10-3; CDR3 DNA: TGTGCCACCCGGACTAGCGGCCCCTACGAGCAGTACTTC; CDR3 protein: CATRTSGPYEQYF
D gene: NA; J gene: TRBJ2-7; CDR3 length: 14; clone size: many; V gene: TRBV6-2/TRBV6-3; CDR3 DNA: TGTGCCAGCAGTTACTCGGACAGCTCCTACGAGCAGTACTTC; CDR3 protein: CASSYSDSSYEQYF
D gene: TRBD1; J gene: TRBJ1-2; CDR3 length: 13; clone size: many; V gene: TRBV12-3/TRBV12-4; CDR3 DNA: TGTGCCAGCAGCCCGGGACAGGGCTATGGCTACACCTTC; CDR3 protein: CASSPGQGYGYTF
D gene: NA; J gene: TRBJ2-6; CDR3 length: 15; clone size: NA; V gene: TRBV6-2/TRBV6-3; CDR3 DNA: TGTGCCAGCAGAGCCAAACTTTCTGGGGCCAACGTCCTGACTTTC; CDR3 protein: CASRAKLSGANVLTF
D gene: TRBD1; J gene: TRBJ2-7; CDR3 length: 17; clone size: NA; V gene: TRBV7-2; CDR3 DNA: TGTGCCAGCAGCTTAGCGCGAGGGACAGGGGCCAGGGCCGAGCAGTACTTC; CDR3 protein: CASSLARGTGARAEQYF
D gene: NA; J gene: TRBJ1-6; CDR3 length: 16; clone size: many; V gene: TRBV30; CDR3 DNA: TGTGCCTGGAGCCCCCCTAGGACAGCCAATAATTCACCCCTCCACTTT; CDR3 protein: CAWSPPRTANNSPLHF
D gene: NA; J gene: TRBJ1-5; CDR3 length: 13; clone size: many; V gene: TRBV12-3/TRBV12-4; CDR3 DNA: TGTGCCAGCAGTTTAATGGCCGGGGAGCCCCAGCATTTT; CDR3 protein: CASSLMAGEPQHF
D gene: NA; J gene: TRBJ2-7; CDR3 length: 15; clone size: NA; V gene: TRBV6-2/TRBV6-3; CDR3 DNA: TGTGCCAGCAGTTACACCGATACGCCCGTTAGCGAGCAGTACTTC; CDR3 protein: CASSYTDTPVSEQYF
D gene: NA; J gene: TRBJ2-7; CDR3 length: 10; clone size: many; V gene: TRBV19; CDR3 DNA: TGTGCCAGCCTAAGGGAGGAGCAGTACTTC; CDR3 protein: CASLREEQYF
D gene: NA; J gene: TRBJ1-2; CDR3 length: 13; clone size: NA; V gene: TRBV7-9; CDR3 DNA: TGTGCCAGTGAGGGAGAAACTAACTATGGCTACACCTTC; CDR3 protein: CASEGETNYGYTF
D gene: TRBD1; J gene: TRBJ2-5; CDR3 length: 14; clone size: NA; V gene: TRBV12-3/TRBV12-4; CDR3 DNA: TGTGCCAGCAGTACCCGGACAGGCCCAGGGACCCAGTACTTC; CDR3 protein: CASSTRTGPGTQYF
D gene: TRBD2; J gene: TRBJ2-7; CDR3 length: 15; clone size: NA; V gene: TRBV28; CDR3 DNA: TGTGCCAGCAGTCCTGGACTAGCGGCAGCCTACGAGCAGTACTTC; CDR3 protein: CASSPGLAAAYEQYF
D gene: TRBD1; J gene: TRBJ2-5; CDR3 length: 14; clone size: NA; V gene: TRBV5-1; CDR3 DNA: TGCGCCAGCAGCTTGCAAGGGGGCACGGAGACCCAGTACTTC; CDR3 protein: CASSLQGGTETQYF
D gene: TRBD2; J gene: TRBJ2-7; CDR3 length: 15; clone size: many; V gene: TRBV28; CDR3 DNA: TGTGCCAGCGATACGGGACTAGCGGGAGTGGACGAGCAGTACTTC; CDR3 protein: CASDTGLAGVDEQYF
D gene: NA; J gene: TRBJ1-2; CDR3 length: 13; clone size: many; V gene: TRBV27; CDR3 DNA: TGTGCCAGCAGTATTTCCATGTCCTATGGCTACACCTTC; CDR3 protein: CASSISMSYGYTF
D gene: TRBD2; J gene: TRBJ2-7; CDR3 length: 14; clone size: NA; V gene: TRBV6-2/TRBV6-3; CDR3 DNA: TGTGCCAGCAGGGCTAGCGGGAGGGACTACGAGCAGTACTTC; CDR3 protein: CASRASGRDYEQYF
D gene: TRBD1; J gene: TRBJ1-1; CDR3 length: 16; clone size: NA; V gene: TRBV5-1; CDR3 DNA: TGCGCCAGCAGCGGCTCCGGGACAGGGTACGACACTGAAGCTTTCTTT; CDR3 protein: CASSGSGTGYDTEAFF
D gene: NA; J gene: TRBJ2-7; CDR3 length: 15; clone size: few; V gene: TRBV12-3/TRBV12-4; CDR3 DNA: TGTGCCAGCAGTTTAGGGGCGGTCAGCTCCTACGAGCAGTACTTC; CDR3 protein: CASSLGAVSSYEQYF
D gene: NA; J gene: TRBJ1-1; CDR3 length: 16; clone size: NA; V gene: TRBV28; CDR3 DNA: TGTGCCAGCAGTTTAGGGGGGCGCGCGGGCCGAACTGAAGCTTTCTTT; CDR3 protein: CASSLGGRAGRTEAFF
D gene: NA; J gene: TRBJ1-5; CDR3 length: 14; clone size: NA; V gene: TRBV12-3/TRBV12-4; CDR3 DNA: TGTGCCAGCAGCCTGGGGGGGCGCAATCAGCCCCAGCATTTT; CDR3 protein: CASSLGGRNQPQHF
D gene: TRBD1; J gene: TRBJ1-1; CDR3 length: 14; clone size: many; V gene: TRBV3-1; CDR3 DNA: TGTGCCAGCGGGCCGGGACAGAGGAACACTGAAGCTTTCTTT; CDR3 protein: CASGPGQRNTEAFF
D gene: NA; J gene: TRBJ1-2; CDR3 length: 15; clone size: NA; V gene: TRBV20-1; CDR3 DNA: TGCAGTGCTAGACGGGAGGCAGGGTTTAACTATGGCTACACCTTC; CDR3 protein: CSARREAGFNYGYTF
D gene: NA; J gene: TRBJ1-1; CDR3 length: 13; clone size: NA; V gene: TRBV12-3/TRBV12-4; CDR3 DNA: TGTGCCAGCAGCCCCGGGGTAGGGGGAGAAGCTTTCTTT; CDR3 protein: CASSPGVGGEAFF
D gene: NA; J gene: TRBJ2-5; CDR3 length: 12; clone size: many; V gene: TRBV24-1; CDR3 DNA: TGTGCCACCAGTGATTTAAGGGAGACCCAGTACTTC; CDR3 protein: CATSDLRETQYF
D gene: TRBD1; J gene: TRBJ1-2; CDR3 length: 16; clone size: many; V gene: TRBV27; CDR3 DNA: TGTGCCAGCAGCCCCGGACAGGGAAGGGGTAACTATGGCTACACCTTC; CDR3 protein: CASSPGQGRGNYGYTF
D gene: NA; J gene: TRBJ2-7; CDR3 length: 12; clone size: many; V gene: TRBV29-1; CDR3 DNA: TGCAGCGTTGACGCCGGCTCCTACGAGCAGTACTTC; CDR3 protein: CSVDAGSYEQYF
D gene: NA; J gene: TRBJ2-4; CDR3 length: 15; clone size: many; V gene: TRBV28; CDR3 DNA: TGTGCCAGCAGGCTAGCAGGGGACGTAGGGGACATTCAGTACTTC; CDR3 protein: CASRLAGDVGDIQYF
D gene: NA; J gene: TRBJ2-2; CDR3 length: 13; clone size: few; V gene: TRBV7-8; CDR3 DNA: TGTGCCAGCAGTCCCAGTAACACCGGGGAGCTGTTTTTT; CDR3 protein: CASSPSNTGELFF
D gene: NA; J gene: TRBJ2-5; CDR3 length: 17; clone size: NA; V gene: TRBV11-1; CDR3 DNA: TGTGCCAGCCTCCCATGGGGGAATAGGGGTCGACGAGGGACCCAGTACTTC; CDR3 protein: CASLPWGNRGRRGTQYF
D gene: NA; J gene: TRBJ2-5; CDR3 length: 16; clone size: many; V gene: TRBV6-1; CDR3 DNA: TGTGCCAGCACCCCGATCGCACTCACTGTCCAAGAGACCCAGTACTTC; CDR3 protein: CASTPIALTVQETQYF
D gene: NA; J gene: TRBJ2-7; CDR3 length: 17; clone size: many; V gene: TRBV29-1; CDR3 DNA: TGCAGCGTTAGTGGGGGGTTGGTTAGCACAAACCCCTACGAGCAGTACTTC; CDR3 protein: CSVSGGLVSTNPYEQYF
D gene: NA; J gene: TRBJ1-2; CDR3 length: 13; clone size: NA; V gene: TRBV28; CDR3 DNA: TGTGCCAGCAACTCCGGACAGTTTTATGGCTACACCTTC; CDR3 protein: CASNSGQFYGYTF
D gene: NA; J gene: TRBJ2-2; CDR3 length: 17; clone size: many; V gene: TRBV19; CDR3 DNA: TGTGCCAGTAGTACTCACCACATACAGGGAGACACCGGGGAGCTGTTTTTT; CDR3 protein: CASSTHHIQGDTGELFF
D gene: NA; J gene: TRBJ1-2; CDR3 length: 14; clone size: many; V gene: TRBV6-2/TRBV6-3; CDR3 DNA: TGTGCCAGCAGTTACAGTTTCGTTAACTATGGCTACACCTTC; CDR3 protein: CASSYSFVNYGYTF